This TCR beta chain comes out of a study of T cell responses to AZD1222 COVID-19 vaccine. Pooled in the analysis were second doses at about 4 or about 12 weeks. TCRdb's table, derived via immunoSEQ multiplex PCR, lists solely in-frame clones and lacks some. The sample records 150,000 or so clones, 90% to 95% being singletons. A word on this clone: Its antigen is as yet unknown.

V was pared by 4 bases and J by 2 bases, with 7 bases between. Germline CDR1 reads SGHTA; CDR2 reads FQGNSA. The CDR3 contains 13 residues. Findings and limits, study-wide: Most donors were white British, females outnumbered males, and clonal diversity was possibly underestimated.

The clonotype comes from an adult who received the AZD1222 COVID-19 vaccine. Source: peripheral blood, taken 28 days after the second AZD1222 dose. The chain carries TRBV7-2 and TRBJ2-3; D is ambiguous. CDR3 sequence reads: CASSYDSTDTQYF. The CDR3 nucleotides are TGTGCCAGCAGCTACGACTCCACAGATACGCAGTATTTT.